This T cell receptor beta chain came from a study of T cell responses to AZD1222 COVID-19 vaccine. The study's findings and limits: Females outnumbered males among donors, who were mostly white British; clonal diversity was possibly underestimated. Only 5 or 6 people who got AZD1222 tested seropositive at baseline. Close to half of spike-specific TCRs reportedly recognize unmutated variant regions. Repertoire samples came only from after the peak T cell response.

Sequenced by immunoSEQ multiplex PCR; TCRdb stores in-frame clones only, minus some. This table has around 92,000 clones, about 89% appearing once. This CDR3 is 16 amino acids long. V was pared by 4 bases and J by 8 bases, with 8 bases of the junction left unmatched. The germline V gene has CDR1 MNHEY and CDR2 SVGAGI. With regard to this clone: Antigen unknown.

V usage is TRBV6-5 and J usage is TRBJ2-3, with 14 bases lining up with TRBD2. The TCR was taken from an adult in good health. The sample in question was peripheral blood, obtained on day 0 of AZD1222 vaccination. The CDR3 bases are TGTGCCAGCAGTTCCGTCGGGACTAGCGGGAGTCTTACGCAGTATTTT. Its protein is CASSSVGTSGSLTQYF.